These 21 T cell receptor beta chains came from one sample sequenced in a study of cytomegalovirus exposure and HLA in healthy donors. It was with 60 Vbeta and 13 Jbeta primers that the PCR ran. The data were produced by immunoSEQ multiplex PCR, yet TCRdb's version contains in-frame clones alone and is incomplete. Of under 200,000 clones in the sample, 65% to 80% were seen once. The sample taken for sequencing was PBMCs. The receptors stem from a woman aged 50 to 65 in good health and CMV-seropositive.

This clone was detected only once. The V call is TRBV7-2, the J call TRBJ2-3; D perhaps matches TRBD1 (6 bases). The CDR3 is 15 amino acids. V shed 3 bases and J shed 4 bases, with 14 bases lying between them. Germline-derived CDR1 and CDR2 are SGHTA and FQGNSA. CDR3 bases: TGTGCCAGCAGCTTGCAGGGGTTGGAGGCAGATACGCAGTATTTT. Translating it yields CASSLQGLEADTQYF.

The count of this clone is one. The genes are TRBV5-1 and TRBJ1-2; TRBD1 might be the D (5 bases). CDR1 is SGHRS, CDR2 YFSETQ, per germline. This CDR3 has 14 amino acids. V gave up 0 bases and J gave up 8 bases, with 14 bases separating them. CDR3 sequence (DNA): TGCGCCAGCAGCTTGGCCGGGGGTGGCGGCGGCTACACCTTC. The encoded protein is CASSLAGGGGGYTF.

The rearrangement uses TRBV28 and TRBJ1-1, with TRBD1 matching 10 bases. Trimming took 0 bases from V and 9 from J; bases not matched to a gene: 1. The CDR3 spans 13 residues. Germline loops: CDR1 MDHEN, CDR2 SYDVKM. Here the CDR3 reads CASSLWDRGKAFF. The CDR3 DNA reads as TGTGCCAGCAGTTTATGGGACAGGGGGAAAGCTTTCTTT.

The gene calls are TRBV5-3 and TRBJ1-2; D gene uncertain. TRBV5-3 is annotated as an ORF whose role is uncertain. CDR3 length equals 13 residues. The V end lost 4 bases, the J end lost 3 bases, and 10 bases lay between the germline ends. This chain's CDR3 is CARSLWSHYGYTF. The CDR3, as DNA: TGTGCCAGAAGCCTTTGGAGCCACTATGGCTACACCTTC.

In its sample, this clone was seen once. The rearrangement links TRBV5-5 to TRBJ2-4, with 9 bases lining up with TRBD1. Germline V lookup: CDR1 SGHKS, CDR2 YYEKEE (reference sequence). Trimming took 0 bases from V and 8 from J; bases not matched to a gene: 6. There are 15 residues in the CDR3. CDR3 sequence: CASSLEQGAVDIQYF. The CDR3 DNA reads as TGTGCCAGCAGCTTGGAACAGGGGGCGGTGGACATTCAGTACTTC.

This chain joins TRBV21-1 and TRBJ2-7; the listed D gene, TRBD2, was not tested against the DNA. TRBV21-1 constitutes a pseudogene. The CDR3 runs to 20 residues. DNA for the CDR3: TGTGCCAGCAGCCCAACACACAGGACTAGCGGGAGGGCGCAGTCCTACGAGCAGTACTTC. Protein: CASSPTHRTSGRAQSYEQYF.

The table lists this clone with a few counts. This chain connects TRBV7-2 to TRBJ2-7; 14 nucleotides match TRBD2. Germline V lookup: CDR1 SGHTA, CDR2 FQGNSA. J lost 3 bases, V lost 5 bases, and 15 bases had no gene match. The CDR3 consists of 19 residues. The CDR3 DNA is TGTGCCAGCAGCCGACCGGGACTAGCGGGAGCTCAACCCCTCTACGAGCAGTACTTC. Its protein is CASSRPGLAGAQPLYEQYF. The variable domain in full, with the rest retrieved from reference TRBV7-2 and TRBJ2-7, is GAGVSQSPSNKVTEKGKDVELRCDPISGHTALYWYRQSLGQGLEFLIYFQGNSAPDKSGLPSDRFSAERTGGSVSTLTIQRTQQEDSAVYLCASSRPGLAGAQPLYEQYFGPGTRLTVT.

This chain connects TRBV9 to TRBJ2-3, with 7 bases lining up with TRBD2. This CDR3 is built from 16 residues. The trim removed 1 base at V and 4 bases at J, leaving 9 bases unmatched. Germline-derived CDR1 and CDR2 are SGDLS and YYNGEE. DNA for the CDR3: TGTGCCAGCAGCGTAAGGGAGGGCCGTGTGGCAGATACGCAGTATTTT. This sequence encodes CASSVREGRVADTQYF.

This rearrangement joins TRBV6-6 to TRBJ1-1, with D possibly being TRBD1 (6 bases). V was pared by 4 bases and J by 2 bases, with 8 bases between. This CDR3 has 13 residues. CDR1 is MNHNY and CDR2 is SVGAGI in the germline V gene (reference sequence). The CDR3 sequence is CASSWGPNTEAFF. CDR3 sequence (DNA): TGTGCCAGCAGTTGGGGGCCCAACACTGAAGCTTTCTTT.

The chain employs TRBV27 and TRBJ2-7; 7 nucleotides line up with TRBD1. Germline V gene data show CDR1 as MNHEY and CDR2 as SMNVEV (reference sequence). This CDR3 is 16 amino acids long. V shed 7 bases and J 1 base; nucleotides not matched to a gene: 13. CDR3 bases: TGTGCCAGCAAAGATCTGAGGGACAGAGGGTCCTACGAGCAGTACTTC. This sequence encodes CASKDLRDRGSYEQYF.

The chain recombines TRBV5-4 with TRBJ2-5; D possibly corresponds to TRBD1 (5 bases). Looked up from germline, CDR1 is SGHNT and CDR2 is YYREEE (reference sequence). The CDR3 spans 14 residues. V lost 4 bases to trimming and J lost 2 bases, with 12 bases between them. CDR3 in DNA: TGTGCCAGCAGCACCCAACAGGTGCAAGAGACCCAGTACTTC. It encodes CASSTQQVQETQYF.

This clone occurred once. One junction end disagrees with the germline gene, perhaps due to a read error. This chain uses TRBV5-8 with TRBJ1-1, with TRBD1 identical over 9 bases. Germline V lookup: CDR1 SGHTS, CDR2 YDEGEE. This CDR3 comprises 15 residues. CDR3 nucleotide sequence: TGTGCCAGCAGCTCAGCCGGGACAGGGAACGCTGAAGCTTTCTTT. Translated, it gives CASSSAGTGNAEAFF.

V and J are TRBV11-2 and TRBJ1-1; D possibly corresponds to TRBD1 (6 bases). Trimming took off 5 bases at V and 1 base at J, with 8 bases between the two ends. CDR3 size: 13 residues. The germline CDR1 and CDR2 sequences are SGHAT and FQNNGV. The CDR3 bases are TGTGCCAGCAGCCGGGACACGAACACTGAAGCTTTCTTT. The encoded protein is CASSRDTNTEAFF.

In its sample, this clone was seen once. This chain uses TRBV7-9 with TRBJ2-1; D unresolved. This CDR3 contains 14 residues. V lost 5 bases to trimming and J lost 2 bases, with 10 bases between them. Germline CDR1 is SEHNR and CDR2 is FQNEAQ (reference sequence). CDR3 sequence: CASSPEATYNEQFF. For the CDR3, the DNA is TGTGCCAGCAGCCCCGAGGCGACCTACAATGAGCAGTTCTTC.

The J gene is TRBJ2-2, the V gene TRBV12-5; D uncertain. The V gene lost 7 bases and the J gene lost 3 bases, with 6 bases spanning the gap. CDR1 LGHNT and CDR2 FRNRAP come from the germline V gene. This CDR3 region has 12 residues. CDR3 residues: CASARDTGELFF. DNA for the CDR3: TGTGCTAGTGCCCGAGACACCGGGGAGCTGTTTTTT.

The chain joins TRBV7-9 to TRBJ1-2; no clear D. Trimming stripped 1 base from V and 8 bases from J, with 11 bases between. Germline V gene sequence: CDR1 SEHNR, CDR2 FQNEAQ (reference sequence). The CDR3 length is 13 residues. The CDR3 nucleotides read TGTGCCAGCAGCTTAGACTTGACCGGGGGCTACACCTTC. Protein sequence: CASSLDLTGGYTF.

The V gene is TRBV5-4, the J gene TRBJ2-5; possibly TRBD1 for D (5 bases). Trimming stripped 2 bases from V and 4 bases from J, with 9 bases between. The germline V gene encodes CDR1 SGHNT and CDR2 YYREEE (reference sequence). This CDR3 comprises 13 residues. CDR3 bases: TGTGCCAGCAGCTTTAAGGGGCCAGAGACCCAGTACTTC. Translated: CASSFKGPETQYF.

J is TRBJ2-7 and V is TRBV6-1; TRBD1 matches 7 bases. V shed 3 bases and J 4 bases; nucleotides not matched to a gene: 6. This CDR3 comprises 14 residues. Germline V gene lookup returns CDR1 MNHNS and CDR2 SASEGT. The CDR3 protein is CASSDSGQYYEQYF. CDR3 bases: TGTGCCAGCAGTGACTCGGGACAGTATTACGAGCAGTACTTC.

This chain joins TRBV19 and TRBJ2-1; a weak D match, TRBD1 (6 bases). The CDR3 has 16 residues. The V and J ends lost 6 bases and 6 bases respectively, with 21 bases between them. Per germline, CDR1 LNHDA and CDR2 SQIVND (reference sequence). The CDR3 nucleotides read TGTGCCAGTAGGTCTACTCGCCAGGGGCCGGGCAATGAGCAGTTCTTC. Protein: CASRSTRQGPGNEQFF.

The gene calls are TRBV7-6 and TRBJ1-1, with a tentative D call TRBD1 (6 bases). Germline loops: CDR1 SGHVS, CDR2 FNYEAQ. The CDR3 runs to 13 residues. V lost 6 bases and J 5 bases, leaving 13 bases between the germline ends. The CDR3 coding sequence is TGTGCCAGCAGATTCCAACAGGGAACTGAAGCTTTCTTT. This encodes CASRFQQGTEAFF. Drawing the rest from reference TRBV7-6 and TRBJ1-1, the complete variable domain is GAGVSQSPRYKVTKRGQDVALRCDPISGHVSLYWYRQALGQGPEFLTYFNYEAQQDKSGLPNDRFSAERPEGSISTLTIQRTEQRDSAMYRCASRFQQGTEAFFGQGTRLTVV.

V gene TRBV4-3 combines with J gene TRBJ1-1; maybe TRBD1 (6 bases). The length of the CDR3 is 17 residues. Germline values: CDR1 LGHNA, CDR2 YSLEER. Trimming took off 0 bases at V and 7 bases at J, with 21 bases between the two ends. CDR3 in DNA: TGCGCCAGCAGCCAAGATGCGCGGGGGCGGGGGGCCTTTGAAGCTTTCTTT. This codes for CASSQDARGRGAFEAFF.